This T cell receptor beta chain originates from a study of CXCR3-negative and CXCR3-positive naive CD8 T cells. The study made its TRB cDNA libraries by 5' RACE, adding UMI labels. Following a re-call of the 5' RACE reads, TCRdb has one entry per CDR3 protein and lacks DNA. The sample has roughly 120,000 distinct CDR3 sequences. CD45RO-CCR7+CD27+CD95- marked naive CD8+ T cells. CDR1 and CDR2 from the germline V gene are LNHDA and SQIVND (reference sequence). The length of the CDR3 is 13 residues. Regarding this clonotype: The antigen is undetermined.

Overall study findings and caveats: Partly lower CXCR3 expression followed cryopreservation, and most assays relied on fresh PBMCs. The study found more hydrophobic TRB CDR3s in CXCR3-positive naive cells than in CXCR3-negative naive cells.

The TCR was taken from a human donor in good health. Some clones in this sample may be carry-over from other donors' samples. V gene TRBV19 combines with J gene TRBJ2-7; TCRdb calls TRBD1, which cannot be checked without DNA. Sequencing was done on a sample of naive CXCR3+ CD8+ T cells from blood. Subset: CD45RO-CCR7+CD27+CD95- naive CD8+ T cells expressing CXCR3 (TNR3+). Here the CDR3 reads CASRAGVPYEQYF.